This T cell receptor (beta chain) was identified during a study of T cell changes during pregnancy in multiple sclerosis. After removal of 4 bases from V and 5 bases from J, the junction contained 10 bases not matched to a gene. Germline V lookup: CDR1 MNHNS, CDR2 SASEGT. This CDR3 comprises 16 residues. The method was immunoSEQ multiplex PCR; TCRdb's version includes in-frame clones alone and lacks a portion of them. This table holds tens of thousands of clones, roughly 93% found once. This TCR came from a female donor with multiple sclerosis, enrolled in a pregnancy study. The sample in question was CD8+ T cells from peripheral blood mononuclear cells, obtained in the second trimester of pregnancy. This rearrangement joins TRBV6-1 to TRBJ1-4; TRBD1 matches 7 bases. The CDR3: CASSALWTGLNEKLFF. The CDR3, as DNA: TGTGCCAGCAGTGCCCTGTGGACAGGACTAAATGAAAAACTGTTTTTT.